This T cell receptor (beta chain) was captured in a study of cytomegalovirus exposure and HLA in healthy donors. Study results and caveats: TCR beta V- and J-gene trimming, according to a later analysis, was linked to a missense DCLRE1C variant. Being productive about 87% or about 30% of the time was typical of most TCR beta V segments in an earlier analysis.

In this sample, this clone turned up once. Antigen unknown. The CDR3 runs to 10 residues. Germline lookup yields CDR1 MNHNS and CDR2 SASEGT. This PCR relied on a set of 60 Vbeta primers and 13 Jbeta primers. In the authors' workflow: The authors later counted 65 million to 80 million unique TCR beta chains, 9.5 million to 11 million of them shared. This table comes from immunoSEQ multiplex PCR, and its TCRdb copy is limited to in-frame clones, with some not included. That table gives V, J and clone size, and the DNA gave D and trimming. In the table there are about 62,000 clones, 80% to 90% of which are singletons.

This sequence joins TRBV6-1 and TRBJ2-7; 8 positions match TRBD1. The sequencing input was PBMCs. This receptor was identified in a woman in her twenties or thirties in good health and CMV-seronegative. CDR3 protein: CGTGIGEQYF. In DNA form, the CDR3 reads TGTGGGACAGGGATCGGCGAGCAGTACTTC.